This T cell receptor beta chain was profiled in a study of cytomegalovirus exposure and HLA in healthy donors. The study, taken as a whole, reports: Among TCR beta chains of equal frequency, HLA-associated ones were more clonally expanded in a later analysis. Some V segments (TRBV6-2 and TRBV6-3 among them) were excluded as indistinguishable. A highly shared variant cluster was judged a likely technical artifact. Analysis was carried out at a later point, and it linked a missense DCLRE1C variant to TCR beta V- and J-gene trimming.

CDR3 size: 14 residues. CDR1 is SGHAT and CDR2 is FQNNGV in the germline V gene. The junction had 3 bases not matched to a gene; V was cut back by 3 bases and J by 3 bases. Worth noting for this clone: Antigen specificity is unknown.

With 60 Vbeta and 13 Jbeta primers, the PCR was carried out. The data were produced by immunoSEQ multiplex PCR, yet TCRdb's version contains in-frame clones alone and is incomplete. The sample carries around 140,000 clones, about two thirds recorded once. The chain recombines TRBV11-2 with TRBJ1-1, with 8 positions matching TRBD1. The specimen sequenced was PBMCs. This receptor was identified in a man aged 50-59 years in good health and CMV-seropositive. The CDR3 region has the DNA TGTGCCAGCAGCTTTGACAGGGGCGACACTGAAGCTTTCTTT. This encodes CASSFDRGDTEAFF.